Below, one TCR beta chain is given with its context. This CDR3 has 17 residues. Germline-derived CDR1 and CDR2 are SGHRS and YFSETQ. V lost 3 bases to trimming and J lost 5 bases; unmatched junction nucleotides: 12. In alopecia areata patients, both lesional scalp punch biopsies and peripheral blood were collected. This sample stems from a study of CD8+ T cells in alopecia areata. TCR sequencing used cDNA made by reverse transcription of extracted RNA. The assay was immunoSEQ multiplex PCR, and TCRdb's table has in-frame clones only and misses some. Of around 80,000 clones listed, roughly 51% are singletons.

The source material was NKG2D-high CD8+ T cells sorted from blood. This TCR was sampled from a human donor with alopecia areata. The rearrangement uses TRBV5-1 and TRBJ2-5; 11 bases are shared with TRBD2. In DNA form, the CDR3 reads TGCGCCAGCAGCTCACCGCGACTAGCGGGAATGTGGGAGACCCAGTACTTC. Its protein is CASSSPRLAGMWETQYF.